The clone carrying this T cell receptor (beta chain) was observed a single time. Its antigen remains unknown. The record originates from a study of OX40 agonist ivuxolimab in advanced cancers. As for the study in general: Patients were over 65% male with ages about 23 to 90, mean around 61. Study observations and caveats: At 0.1 to 3.0 mg/kg, CD4+ and CD8+ blood T cells expanded clonally by week 6.

Only in-frame clones appear in the TCRdb table, and some are missing; sequencing was by immunoSEQ multiplex PCR. The data show 90,000 or so clones, roughly 91% seen once. Any history of autoimmune disease or systemic immunosuppression disqualified patients. Germline-derived CDR1 and CDR2 are SEHNR and FQNEAQ (reference sequence). Unmatched junction bases numbered 7, after V lost 4 bases and J lost 2 bases. This CDR3 is 15 amino acids long. This chain connects TRBV7-9 to TRBJ2-7, with 8 bases that match TRBD1. The starting material was CD4+ or CD8+ T cells sorted from blood, obtained in a trial of the OX40 agonist ivuxolimab. This clonotype was obtained from an adult with an advanced solid tumor such as melanoma, head and neck, liver or kidney cancer. CDR3 amino acids: CASSWGTGGAYEQYF. In nucleotides, the CDR3 is TGTGCCAGCAGCTGGGGGACAGGTGGGGCCTACGAGCAGTACTTC.